Shown below are 25 T cell receptor beta chains from a single sample sequenced in a study of CXCR3-negative and CXCR3-positive naive CD8 T cells. Study results and limitations: Hydrophobicity of TRB CDR3s was greater in CXCR3-positive naive cells than in CXCR3-negative naive cells.

The libraries of TRB cDNA were constructed through 5' RACE using UMI labels. Reanalyzing the 5' RACE reads, TCRdb keeps one entry per CDR3 protein, without DNA. Its listing shows about 57,000 distinct CDR3 sequences. No antigen is known for these receptors. The specimen sequenced was naive CXCR3+ CD8+ T cells from blood. The subset: CD45RO-CCR7+CD27+CD95- naive CD8+ T cells expressing CXCR3 (TNR3+). The origin of the receptors is a human donor in good health. Some clones in this sample may be carry-over from other donors' samples.

V gene TRBV7-2 combines with J gene TRBJ2-2; TCRdb's D call of TRBD2 is untestable without DNA. Germline V gives CDR1 SGHTA, CDR2 FQGNSA. The CDR3 loop spans 15 amino acids. The CDR3 sequence: CASSYGLADSEELFF.

V usage is TRBV29-1 and J usage is TRBJ2-7; with no DNA, the TCRdb D assignment of TRBD1 cannot be verified. There are 12 residues in the CDR3. Looked up from germline, CDR1 is SQVTM and CDR2 is ANQGSEA. The CDR3 sequence is CSVYGQGYEQYF.

This chain's CDR3 is CASAGAANWRETQYF. This chain connects TRBV7-9 to TRBJ2-5; the TRBD2 assignment by TCRdb is unverifiable without DNA. Germline assignment: CDR1 SEHNR and CDR2 FQNEAQ (reference sequence). This CDR3 region has 15 residues.

The rearrangement links TRBV6-6 to TRBJ1-5; the D gene TCRdb calls, TRBD1, cannot be checked with no DNA. The germline gives CDR1 MNHNY, CDR2 SVGAGI (reference sequence). The CDR3 length is 15 residues. CDR3: CASLVGPGGNQPQHF.

By frequency, this clonotype registers medium-sized (0.01 to 0.1%). V and J are TRBV7-6 and TRBJ1-4. The length of the CDR3 is 15 residues. CDR1 and CDR2 from the germline V gene are SGHVS and FNYEAQ. CDR3 sequence reads: CASRHDSRGDEKLFF.

This sequence joins TRBV10-3 and TRBJ2-7; TCRdb proposes TRBD1, but this gene call is untestable without DNA. CDR1 and CDR2 (germline): ENHRY, SYGVKD. The CDR3 extends over 15 amino acids. The chain's CDR3 is CAISEYPGEPYEQYF.

The chain employs TRBV7-9 and TRBJ2-7; as DNA is missing, the TRBD1 call by TCRdb cannot be tested. Germline V gene lookup returns CDR1 SEHNR and CDR2 FQNEAQ (reference sequence). The CDR3 runs to 12 residues. This CDR3 reads CASSLDRFEKYF.

V usage is TRBV21-1 and J usage is TRBJ2-4; absent DNA, TCRdb's TRBD1 call cannot be checked. TRBV21-1 is reported as a pseudogene. CDR3 length: 17 amino acids. The CDR3 sequence is CASNLSGGLLAKNIQYF.

This chain connects TRBV6-5 to TRBJ2-1; TCRdb's D call of TRBD2 is untestable without DNA. There are 16 residues in the CDR3. CDR1 is MNHEY and CDR2 is SVGAGI in the germline V gene. This CDR3 is CASFGTSGGPRFGQFF.

The gene calls are TRBV28 and TRBJ1-5; TCRdb's D call of TRBD1 is untestable without DNA. This CDR3 spans 12 amino acids. CDR1 and CDR2 from the germline V gene are MDHEN and SYDVKM. The CDR3 sequence: CASSVRDQPQHF.

The chain joins TRBV2 to TRBJ1-3; TCRdb indicates TRBD1, and absent DNA this call remains unverified. Germline loops: CDR1 SNHLY, CDR2 FYNNEI. This CDR3 has 16 residues. This CDR3 reads CASSPPLQGRLDTIYF.

The chain carries TRBV12-3 or TRBV12-4 and TRBJ2-7; TCRdb names TRBD2, which stays unverified in the absence of DNA. There are 13 residues in the CDR3. CDR3 loop: CASSPDLYYEQYF.

The chain uses TRBV10-3 and TRBJ2-1; as DNA is missing, the TRBD2 call by TCRdb cannot be tested. This CDR3 spans 11 amino acids. Germline V gives CDR1 ENHRY, CDR2 SYGVKD. CDR3 loop: CAISEGSEQFF.

The CDR3 sequence is CASSLDSLDEQFF. The chain recombines TRBV28 with TRBJ2-1; without DNA, the TCRdb call of TRBD2 cannot be checked. The CDR3 runs to 13 residues. Germline-derived CDR1 and CDR2 are MDHEN and SYDVKM.

The J gene is TRBJ2-3, the V gene TRBV12-3 or TRBV12-4; the TRBD1 assignment by TCRdb is unverifiable without DNA. The CDR3 covers 16 residues. CDR3 sequence: CASIWQGSSLTDTQYF.

The rearrangement uses TRBV29-1 and TRBJ1-4; lacking DNA, the TRBD1 call made by TCRdb goes unchecked. Germline values: CDR1 SQVTM, CDR2 ANQGSEA. The CDR3 length is 17 residues. The CDR3 protein is CSVEEPSNRGRDEKLFF.

This sequence joins TRBV6-5 and TRBJ2-1; TCRdb's D gene call, TRBD1, goes unchecked for lack of DNA. CDR1 is MNHEY and CDR2 is SVGAGI in the germline V gene. This CDR3 has 13 amino acids. CDR3 residues: CASKGGANNEQFF.

V and J are TRBV9 and TRBJ2-4. CDR3 size: 17 residues. Germline V gives CDR1 SGDLS, CDR2 YYNGEE. The CDR3 sequence: CASSVGSPGSAKNIQYF.

The genes are TRBV5-1 and TRBJ1-2. Per germline, CDR1 SGHRS and CDR2 YFSETQ. The length of the CDR3 is 13 residues. The CDR3 loop is CASSLEAAGGYTF.

This sequence joins TRBV29-1 and TRBJ1-2. This CDR3 contains 12 residues. Germline CDR1 reads SQVTM; CDR2 reads ANQGSEA. The CDR3 spells CSVPGNDYGYTF.

V usage is TRBV29-1 and J usage is TRBJ2-5; the D call of TRBD2 rests on TCRdb alone, since no DNA is present to check it. The CDR3 extends over 13 amino acids. The germline gives CDR1 SQVTM, CDR2 ANQGSEA. This chain's CDR3 is CSVAGGFQETQYF.

The chain couples TRBV12-3 or TRBV12-4 to TRBJ1-2. The CDR3 covers 14 residues. The CDR3: CASSLGPGRAGYTF.

The chain recombines TRBV19 with TRBJ2-7; TCRdb names TRBD1, which stays unverified in the absence of DNA. The CDR3 has 12 residues. Germline V lookup: CDR1 LNHDA, CDR2 SQIVND (reference sequence). CDR3 sequence reads: CASTDRGYEQYF.

This rearrangement joins TRBV11-2 to TRBJ1-2; the D gene TCRdb calls, TRBD1, cannot be checked with no DNA. Germline V gene lookup returns CDR1 SGHAT and CDR2 FQNNGV. The CDR3 consists of 15 residues. The CDR3: CASSSGDGVLYGYTF. The complete variable domain, with remaining parts taken from reference TRBV11-2 and TRBJ1-2, reads EAGVAQSPRYKIIEKRQSVAFWCNPISGHATLYWYQQILGQGPKLLIQFQNNGVVDDSQLPKDRFSAERLKGVDSTLKIQPAKLEDSAVYLCASSSGDGVLYGYTFGSGTRLTVV.

The CDR3 reads CASSPSQQFTEAFF. The genes are TRBV7-8 and TRBJ1-1. CDR3 length: 14 amino acids. In germline, CDR1 is SGHVS, CDR2 FQNEAQ.